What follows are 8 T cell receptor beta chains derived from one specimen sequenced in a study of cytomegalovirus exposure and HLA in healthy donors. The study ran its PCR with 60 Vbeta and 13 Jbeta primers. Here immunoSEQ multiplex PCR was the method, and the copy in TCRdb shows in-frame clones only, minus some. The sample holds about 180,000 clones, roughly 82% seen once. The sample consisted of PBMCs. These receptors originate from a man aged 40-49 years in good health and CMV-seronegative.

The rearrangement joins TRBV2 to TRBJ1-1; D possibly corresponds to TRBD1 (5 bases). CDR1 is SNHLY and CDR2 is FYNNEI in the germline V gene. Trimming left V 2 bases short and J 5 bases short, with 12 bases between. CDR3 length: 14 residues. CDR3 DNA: TGTGCCAGCAGTGAAAGGGGAAGGGAAACTGAAGCTTTCTTT. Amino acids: CASSERGRETEAFF.

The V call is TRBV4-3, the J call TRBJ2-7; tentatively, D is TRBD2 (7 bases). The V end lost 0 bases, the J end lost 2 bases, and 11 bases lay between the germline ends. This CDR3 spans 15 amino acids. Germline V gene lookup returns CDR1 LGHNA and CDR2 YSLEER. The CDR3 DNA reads TGCGCCAGCAGCCAAGAGCGGGGGCGGACCTACGAGCAGTACTTC. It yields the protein CASSQERGRTYEQYF.

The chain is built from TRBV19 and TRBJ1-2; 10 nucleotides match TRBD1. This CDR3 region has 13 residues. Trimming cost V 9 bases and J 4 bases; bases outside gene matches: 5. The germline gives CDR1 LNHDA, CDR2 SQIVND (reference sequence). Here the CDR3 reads CASCRDRGYGYTF. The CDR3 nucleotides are TGTGCCAGCTGCCGGGACAGGGGCTATGGCTACACCTTC.

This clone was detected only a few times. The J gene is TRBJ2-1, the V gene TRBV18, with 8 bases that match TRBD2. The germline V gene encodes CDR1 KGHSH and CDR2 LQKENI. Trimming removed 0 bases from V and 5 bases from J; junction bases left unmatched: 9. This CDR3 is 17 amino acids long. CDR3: CASSPPGPGGLDNEQFF. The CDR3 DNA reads TGTGCCAGCTCACCACCGGGACCGGGAGGGCTTGACAATGAGCAGTTCTTC.

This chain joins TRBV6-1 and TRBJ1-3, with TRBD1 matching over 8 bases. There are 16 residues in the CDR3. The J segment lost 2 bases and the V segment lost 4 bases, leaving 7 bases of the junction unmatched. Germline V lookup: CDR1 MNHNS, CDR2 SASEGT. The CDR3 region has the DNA TGTGCCAGCAGTGTAGGGGGACAGGCTCCTGGAAACACCATATATTTT. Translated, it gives CASSVGGQAPGNTIYF.

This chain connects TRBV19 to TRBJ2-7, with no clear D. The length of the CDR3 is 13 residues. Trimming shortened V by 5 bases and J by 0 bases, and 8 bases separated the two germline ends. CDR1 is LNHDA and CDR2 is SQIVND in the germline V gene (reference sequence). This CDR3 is CASSGGSSYEQYF. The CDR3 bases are TGTGCCAGTAGTGGTGGTAGCTCCTACGAGCAGTACTTC.

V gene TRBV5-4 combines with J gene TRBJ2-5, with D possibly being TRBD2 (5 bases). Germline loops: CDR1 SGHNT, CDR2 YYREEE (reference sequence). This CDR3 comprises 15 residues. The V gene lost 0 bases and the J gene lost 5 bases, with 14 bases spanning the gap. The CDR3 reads CASSLASGRGETQYF. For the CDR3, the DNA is TGTGCCAGCAGCTTGGCCTCTGGGAGAGGGGAGACCCAGTACTTC.

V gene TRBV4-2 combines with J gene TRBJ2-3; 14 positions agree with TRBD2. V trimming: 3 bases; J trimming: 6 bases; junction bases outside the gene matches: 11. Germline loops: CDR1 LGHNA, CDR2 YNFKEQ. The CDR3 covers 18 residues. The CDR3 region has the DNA TGTGCCAGCAGCCAGGCCCAGACTAGCGGGGGGGCCTCCGATACGCAGTATTTT. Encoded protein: CASSQAQTSGGASDTQYF.